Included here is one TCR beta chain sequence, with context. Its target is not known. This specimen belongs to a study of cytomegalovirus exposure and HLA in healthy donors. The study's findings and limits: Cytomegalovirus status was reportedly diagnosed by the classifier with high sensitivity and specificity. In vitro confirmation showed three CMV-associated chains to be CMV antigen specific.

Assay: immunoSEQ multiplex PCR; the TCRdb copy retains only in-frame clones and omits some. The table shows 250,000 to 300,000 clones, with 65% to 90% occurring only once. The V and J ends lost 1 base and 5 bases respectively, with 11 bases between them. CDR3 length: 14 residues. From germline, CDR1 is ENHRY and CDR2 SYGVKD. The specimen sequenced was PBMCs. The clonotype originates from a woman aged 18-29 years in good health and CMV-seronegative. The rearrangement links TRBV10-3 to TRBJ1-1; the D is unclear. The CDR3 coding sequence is TGTGCCATCAGTGAGTATGAGGGCCGAACTGAAGCTTTCTTT. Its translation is CAISEYEGRTEAFF.